A selection of T cell receptor beta chains follows, all from one sample in a study of response to subunit inactivated influenza vaccine. MiXCR, run by TCRdb on the RT-PCR reads, gives a single entry per CDR3 protein. Among about 190,000 distinct CDR3 sequences, 13% to 15% were seen once, and the ten largest hold approximately 25%. The sequencing used CD8+ T cells sorted from PBMCs, collected 5 days after vaccination. The receptors here all came from a man aged 50 to 60 who received an inactivated influenza vaccine. Both conserved end residues are part of each CDR3. D genes are given only for firm matches. Clone size appears in some rows only: once, few, many, or a class for an expanded clone.

D gene,J gene,clone size,CDR3 length,V gene,CDR3 protein,CDR3 DNA
-,TRBJ1-1,-,15,TRBV12-3/TRBV12-4,CASSLGGSGVGEAFF,TGTGCCAGCAGTTTAGGAGGCTCGGGGGTTGGTGAAGCTTTCTTT
TRBD2,TRBJ2-1,many,17,TRBV29-1,CSVETPPRGGSYNEQFF,TGCAGCGTTGAGACCCCACCGCGGGGGGGGTCCTACAATGAGCAGTTCTTC
TRBD2,TRBJ2-3,-,13,TRBV7-9,CAGSGSMTDTQYF,TGTGCCGGTAGCGGGAGTATGACAGATACGCAGTATTTT
TRBD2,TRBJ2-5,many,15,TRBV5-1,CASSFQRGTQETQYF,TGCGCCAGCAGCTTCCAGCGGGGGACCCAAGAGACCCAGTACTTC
TRBD2,TRBJ2-2,few,16,TRBV28,CASSSRTSENTGELFF,TGTGCCAGCAGTTCTCGGACTAGCGAGAACACCGGGGAGCTGTTTTTT
TRBD2,TRBJ2-1,-,17,TRBV15,CATSRDDSGLAGDEQFF,TGTGCCACCAGCAGAGATGACTCCGGACTAGCGGGGGATGAGCAGTTCTTC
-,TRBJ2-7,many,12,TRBV5-1,CASSLTGVEQYF,TGCGCCAGCAGCTTGACGGGAGTGGAGCAGTACTTC
TRBD1,TRBJ2-7,few,15,TRBV12-3/TRBV12-4,CASSARQGSTYEQYF,TGTGCCAGCAGTGCACGACAGGGTAGCACCTACGAGCAGTACTTC
-,TRBJ1-3,-,16,TRBV4-2,CASSQVMPGSGNTIYF,TGTGCCAGCAGCCAAGTAATGCCGGGCTCTGGAAACACCATATATTTT
TRBD2,TRBJ2-5,-,18,TRBV3-1,CASSQDLASGREQETQYF,TGTGCCAGCAGCCAAGATCTGGCTAGCGGGAGGGAGCAAGAGACCCAGTACTTC
-,TRBJ2-3,-,14,TRBV6-5,CASSYSRGADTQYF,TGTGCCAGCAGTTACTCGCGGGGCGCAGATACGCAGTATTTT
-,TRBJ1-2,few,14,TRBV12-3/TRBV12-4,CASSTQGWGYGYTF,TGTGCCAGCAGTACCCAGGGGTGGGGCTATGGCTACACCTTC
-,TRBJ2-1,-,16,TRBV7-9,CASSLDYGTPYNEQFF,TGTGCCAGCAGCTTAGATTACGGGACCCCCTACAATGAGCAGTTCTTC
-,TRBJ2-2,-,14,TRBV25-1,CASRNVSYTGELFF,TGTGCCAGCAGGAATGTCAGTTACACCGGGGAGCTGTTTTTT
-,TRBJ2-3,few,17,TRBV13,CASSLGLSGDSTDTQYF,TGTGCCAGCAGCTTAGGCCTATCGGGGGATTCCACAGATACGCAGTATTTT
TRBD1,TRBJ1-2,many,13,TRBV27,CASSGQGAYGYTF,TGTGCCAGCAGCGGACAGGGGGCCTATGGCTACACCTTC
-,TRBJ1-5,few,13,TRBV6-6,CASSYVPIQPQHF,TGTGCCAGCAGTTACGTTCCGATACAGCCCCAGCATTTT
-,TRBJ2-3,-,16,TRBV9,CASSVDLDSRTDTQYF,TGTGCCAGCAGCGTAGATTTAGACTCCCGAACAGATACGCAGTATTTT
TRBD2,TRBJ2-3,-,15,TRBV12-3/TRBV12-4,CASSPAGGQGDTQYF,TGTGCCAGCAGCCCAGCGGGGGGGCAGGGAGATACGCAGTATTTT
-,TRBJ2-2,few,14,TRBV19,CASSIDSGFGELFF,TGTGCCAGTAGTATAGATTCAGGGTTCGGGGAGCTGTTTTTT
TRBD1,TRBJ2-1,-,14,TRBV6-1,CASSPWTGVNEQFF,TGTGCCAGCAGTCCGTGGACAGGGGTCAATGAGCAGTTCTTC
-,TRBJ2-7,-,11,TRBV12-3/TRBV12-4,CASCHGAEQYF,TGTGCCAGCTGCCATGGAGCCGAGCAGTACTTC
TRBD1,TRBJ2-2,few,16,TRBV12-3/TRBV12-4,CASNAHRGDNTGELFF,TGTGCCAGCAACGCCCACAGGGGAGATAACACCGGCGAGCTGTTTTTT
-,TRBJ2-7,many,15,TRBV28,CASSLGVAASYEQYF,TGTGCCAGCAGTTTGGGAGTAGCGGCGTCCTACGAGCAGTACTTC
-,TRBJ2-1,-,11,TRBV6-5,CASFRNNEQFF,TGTGCCAGCTTCCGGAACAATGAGCAGTTCTTC
TRBD2,TRBJ2-1,few,16,TRBV20-1,CSARSTSGPSYNEQFF,TGCAGTGCTAGATCCACTAGCGGTCCGAGCTACAATGAGCAGTTCTTC
-,TRBJ2-2,few,13,TRBV28,CASSLTPGGELFF,TGTGCCAGCAGTTTAACTCCCGGAGGGGAGCTGTTTTTT
TRBD2,TRBJ2-1,few,15,TRBV7-9,CASSSSGGFYNEQFF,TGTGCCAGCAGCTCTAGCGGGGGGTTCTACAATGAGCAGTTCTTC
-,TRBJ2-7,-,14,TRBV20-1,CSARDLISSYEQYF,TGCAGTGCTAGAGATCTCATCAGCTCCTACGAGCAGTACTTC
-,TRBJ2-1,few,13,TRBV13,CASSFWGRSEQFF,TGTGCCAGCAGCTTTTGGGGCCGGAGTGAGCAGTTCTTC
TRBD1,TRBJ2-2,-,14,TRBV20-1,CSARGQGVGGELFF,TGCAGTGCTAGAGGGCAGGGGGTTGGCGGGGAGCTGTTTTTT
-,TRBJ2-3,few,15,TRBV5-5,CASSFFGQSTDTQYF,TGTGCCAGCAGCTTCTTTGGGCAGAGCACAGATACGCAGTATTTT
-,TRBJ1-4,-,16,TRBV5-6,CASSSEPGRGNEKLFF,TGTGCCAGCAGCTCCGAACCAGGGAGGGGTAATGAAAAACTGTTTTTT
-,TRBJ2-1,few,13,TRBV14,CATSDSSYNEQFF,TGTGCCACTAGCGATAGCTCCTACAATGAGCAGTTCTTC
-,TRBJ1-3,-,15,TRBV4-3,CASSQAGAPGNTIYF,TGCGCCAGCAGCCAAGCCGGGGCCCCTGGAAACACCATATATTTT
TRBD1,TRBJ1-2,-,16,TRBV5-1,CASSLEPGQGIDGYTF,TGCGCCAGCAGCTTGGAACCGGGACAGGGTATCGATGGCTACACCTTC
TRBD2,TRBJ2-2,few,20,TRBV6-2/TRBV6-3,CASSYPAGTSGSWGTGELFF,TGTGCCAGCAGTTACCCCGCCGGGACTAGCGGGAGTTGGGGCACCGGGGAGCTGTTTTTT
TRBD1,TRBJ2-5,few,16,TRBV28,CASSSRPGQGAQTQYF,TGTGCCAGCAGTTCCCGACCGGGACAGGGGGCGCAGACCCAGTACTTC
TRBD1,TRBJ2-7,few,15,TRBV7-2,CASSFGTGGYYEQYF,TGTGCCAGCAGCTTCGGGACAGGGGGCTACTACGAGCAGTACTTC
-,TRBJ2-2,-,16,TRBV24-1,CATSDFYTGNTGELFF,TGTGCCACCAGTGATTTCTATACAGGGAACACCGGGGAGCTGTTTTTT
-,TRBJ1-1,few,13,TRBV15,CATSRRKGTEAFF,TGTGCCACCAGCAGAAGAAAGGGCACTGAAGCTTTCTTT
-,TRBJ2-7,-,13,TRBV15,CATSRDRTYEQYF,TGTGCCACCAGCAGAGACAGAACCTACGAGCAGTACTTC
TRBD2,TRBJ2-7,many,14,TRBV12-3/TRBV12-4,CASSLTSGAYEQYF,TGTGCCAGCAGTTTAACTAGCGGGGCCTACGAGCAGTACTTC
TRBD1,TRBJ1-6,-,15,TRBV14,CASSQSGTVLSPLHF,TGTGCCAGCAGCCAATCCGGGACAGTCTTATCACCCCTCCACTTT
-,TRBJ2-7,-,15,TRBV7-9,CASSFGGLSSYEQYF,TGTGCCAGCAGCTTTGGGGGTTTAAGCTCCTACGAGCAGTACTTC
-,TRBJ2-7,few,14,TRBV7-9,CASSPRRVPYEQYF,TGTGCCAGCAGCCCTAGGAGGGTCCCCTACGAGCAGTACTTC
-,TRBJ2-7,-,14,TRBV7-9,CASSFGDGWYEQYF,TGTGCCAGCAGCTTCGGGGACGGATGGTACGAGCAGTACTTC
TRBD2,TRBJ2-3,few,14,TRBV20-1,CSGSSGVGRDTQYF,TGCAGTGGTTCTAGCGGGGTTGGTCGAGATACGCAGTATTTT
TRBD1,TRBJ2-7,-,13,TRBV20-1,CSATGTDLYEQYF,TGCAGTGCTACCGGGACAGACCTCTACGAGCAGTACTTC
-,TRBJ2-7,few,12,TRBV27,CASMGPGYEQYF,TGTGCCAGCATGGGCCCGGGCTACGAGCAGTACTTC
-,TRBJ2-5,few,13,TRBV3-1,CASSRDHQETQYF,TGTGCCAGCAGCCGGGACCACCAAGAGACCCAGTACTTC
-,TRBJ2-5,few,13,TRBV5-6,CASSLVLQETQYF,TGTGCCAGCAGCTTGGTCCTTCAAGAGACCCAGTACTTC
-,TRBJ2-2,few,13,TRBV5-6,CASSLVPTGELFF,TGTGCCAGCAGCTTGGTACCCACCGGGGAGCTGTTTTTT
TRBD1,TRBJ2-7,-,14,TRBV3-1,CASSQGQGGPEQYF,TGTGCCAGCAGCCAGGGACAGGGGGGTCCCGAGCAGTACTTC